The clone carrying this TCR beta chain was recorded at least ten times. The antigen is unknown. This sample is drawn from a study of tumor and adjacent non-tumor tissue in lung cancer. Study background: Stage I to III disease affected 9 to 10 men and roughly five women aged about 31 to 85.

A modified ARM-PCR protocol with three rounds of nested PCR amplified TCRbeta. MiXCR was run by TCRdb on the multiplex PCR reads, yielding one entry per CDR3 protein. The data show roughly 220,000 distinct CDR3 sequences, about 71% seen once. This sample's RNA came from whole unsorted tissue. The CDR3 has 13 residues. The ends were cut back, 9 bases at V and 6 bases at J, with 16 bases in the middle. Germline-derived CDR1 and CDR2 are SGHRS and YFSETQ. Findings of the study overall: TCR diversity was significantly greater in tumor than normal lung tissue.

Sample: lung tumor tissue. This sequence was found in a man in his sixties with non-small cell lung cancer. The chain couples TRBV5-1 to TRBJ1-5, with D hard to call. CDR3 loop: CATSEGPGQPQHF. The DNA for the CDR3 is TGCGCCACCTCGGAGGGCCCAGGTCAGCCCCAGCATTTT.